A selection of T cell receptor beta chains follows, all from one sample in a study of CD8+ T cells in alopecia areata. Some clones are missing from TCRdb's copy, which holds only in-frame ones; the method was immunoSEQ multiplex PCR. The table lists approximately 150,000 clones, around 47% of them singletons. The sample consisted of CD4+ T cells sorted from blood. These receptors were taken from a human donor with alopecia areata. The CDR3 runs from the conserved cysteine through the conserved F or W. The order of the fields is J gene, D gene, clone size, V gene, CDR3 DNA, CDR3 protein. The D gene is left open where the match is weak. A row's size may be missing; if present it is once, few, many or a size class.

J gene: TRBJ1-1
D gene: NA
clone size: NA
V gene: TRBV29-1
CDR3 DNA: TGCAGCGTTGAACAGCAGGAGAACACTGAAGCTTTCTTT
CDR3 protein: CSVEQQENTEAFF

J gene: TRBJ2-2
D gene: NA
clone size: NA
V gene: TRBV29-1
CDR3 DNA: TGCAGCGTTGGTGCGGGACAGAACACCGGGGAGCTGTTTTTT
CDR3 protein: CSVGAGQNTGELFF

J gene: TRBJ2-2
D gene: NA
clone size: NA
V gene: TRBV30
CDR3 DNA: TGTGCCTGGAACAGGGACACCGGGGAGCTGTTTTTT
CDR3 protein: CAWNRDTGELFF

J gene: TRBJ2-1
D gene: NA
clone size: NA
V gene: TRBV5-1
CDR3 DNA: TGCGCCAGCAGCTTGACAACGGGATCCTACAATGAGCAGTTCTTC
CDR3 protein: CASSLTTGSYNEQFF

J gene: TRBJ2-5
D gene: NA
clone size: NA
V gene: TRBV2
CDR3 DNA: TGTGCCAGCAGGGAGGCCGGGACCCCTCGGGCAGAGACCCAGTACTTC
CDR3 protein: CASREAGTPRAETQYF

J gene: TRBJ2-1
D gene: NA
clone size: NA
V gene: TRBV14
CDR3 DNA: TGTGCCAGCAGTTTCCTTAGGAGTGAGCAGTTCTTC
CDR3 protein: CASSFLRSEQFF

J gene: TRBJ1-2
D gene: NA
clone size: NA
V gene: TRBV6-5
CDR3 DNA: TGTGCCAGCCGTCCCCTTGACTTCGCTGGCTACACCTTC
CDR3 protein: CASRPLDFAGYTF

J gene: TRBJ2-6
D gene: NA
clone size: NA
V gene: TRBV28
CDR3 DNA: TGTGCCAGCAGTTTCCTCAGGCAGGGCTCTGGGGCCAACGTCCTGACTTTC
CDR3 protein: CASSFLRQGSGANVLTF

J gene: TRBJ2-1
D gene: NA
clone size: NA
V gene: TRBV27
CDR3 DNA: TGTGCCAGCAGTAACGACCGACTTGTCTACAATGAGCAGTTCTTC
CDR3 protein: CASSNDRLVYNEQFF

J gene: TRBJ2-4
D gene: TRBD1
clone size: NA
V gene: TRBV2
CDR3 DNA: TGTGCCAGCAGTTCACCCACCGGGACAGGGGTAGCCAAAAACATTCAGTACTTC
CDR3 protein: CASSSPTGTGVAKNIQYF

J gene: TRBJ1-1
D gene: NA
clone size: NA
V gene: TRBV4-1
CDR3 DNA: TGCGCCAGCAGCCAAGATGAGGGCGGGAACACTGAAGCTTTCTTT
CDR3 protein: CASSQDEGGNTEAFF

J gene: TRBJ2-1
D gene: TRBD1
clone size: NA
V gene: TRBV30
CDR3 DNA: TGTGCCGCGCTACAGGGGAGTGTTAGCAATGAGCAGTTCTTC
CDR3 protein: CAALQGSVSNEQFF

J gene: TRBJ2-7
D gene: NA
clone size: NA
V gene: TRBV5-1
CDR3 DNA: TGCGCCAGCAGTACGGGCCAGGGCTCCTACGAGCAGTACTTC
CDR3 protein: CASSTGQGSYEQYF

J gene: TRBJ2-6
D gene: NA
clone size: once
V gene: TRBV9
CDR3 DNA: TGTGCCAGCAGCGTAGGCTCTGGGGCCAACGTCCTGACTTTC
CDR3 protein: CASSVGSGANVLTF

J gene: TRBJ2-7
D gene: NA
clone size: NA
V gene: TRBV27
CDR3 DNA: TGTGCCAGCAGTTACCTGCGGCAGGACGGAGAGCAGTACTTC
CDR3 protein: CASSYLRQDGEQYF

J gene: TRBJ1-1
D gene: NA
clone size: NA
V gene: TRBV23-1
CDR3 DNA: TGCGCCAGCAGCCACGGGTCCTACAGTAAGATGAACACTGAAGCTTTCTTT
CDR3 protein: CASSHGSYSKMNTEAFF

J gene: TRBJ2-5
D gene: NA
clone size: NA
V gene: TRBV29-1
CDR3 DNA: TGCAGCGTTGTCAGCGGACAAGAGACCCAGTACTTC
CDR3 protein: CSVVSGQETQYF

J gene: TRBJ2-5
D gene: TRBD1
clone size: NA
V gene: TRBV7-9
CDR3 DNA: TGTGCCAGCAGCTTAGGGGACAGGGATGGAGAGACCCAGTACTTC
CDR3 protein: CASSLGDRDGETQYF

J gene: TRBJ2-5
D gene: TRBD2
clone size: NA
V gene: TRBV2
CDR3 DNA: TGTGCCAGCAGAAAGCTAGCGGGAGGAGGAGAGACCCAGTACTTC
CDR3 protein: CASRKLAGGGETQYF

J gene: TRBJ2-5
D gene: TRBD1
clone size: NA
V gene: TRBV28
CDR3 DNA: TGTGCCAGCAGCTCGGGACAGTGGCAAGAGACCCAGTACTTC
CDR3 protein: CASSSGQWQETQYF

J gene: TRBJ2-5
D gene: TRBD2
clone size: NA
V gene: TRBV6-5
CDR3 DNA: TGTGCCAGCAGTACGGCCGGGACTAGCGGGAAATACTTC
CDR3 protein: CASSTAGTSGKYF

J gene: TRBJ1-1
D gene: NA
clone size: NA
V gene: TRBV9
CDR3 DNA: TGTGCCAGCAGCGTAGAGGCAAGTTTTACTGAAGCTTTCTTT
CDR3 protein: CASSVEASFTEAFF

J gene: TRBJ2-5
D gene: NA
clone size: few
V gene: TRBV9
CDR3 DNA: TGTGCCAGCAGCGTAGAGGTGCGAGAGACCCAGTACTTC
CDR3 protein: CASSVEVRETQYF

J gene: TRBJ2-1
D gene: NA
clone size: NA
V gene: TRBV29-1
CDR3 DNA: TGCAGCGTTGGGCGGCTTGAGCAGTTCTTC
CDR3 protein: CSVGRLEQFF

J gene: TRBJ1-4
D gene: TRBD1
clone size: NA
V gene: TRBV6-5
CDR3 DNA: TGTGCCAGCAGAATCGGGACAGTCAATGAAAAACTGTTTTTT
CDR3 protein: CASRIGTVNEKLFF

J gene: TRBJ2-7
D gene: NA
clone size: NA
V gene: TRBV6-6
CDR3 DNA: TGTGCCAGCAGTTACTCGCGGGCCTACGAGCAGTACTTC
CDR3 protein: CASSYSRAYEQYF

J gene: TRBJ2-2
D gene: NA
clone size: NA
V gene: TRBV4-1
CDR3 DNA: TGCGCCAGCAGCCAACTGACGCCAAGGGGGGAGCTGTTTTTT
CDR3 protein: CASSQLTPRGELFF

J gene: TRBJ2-7
D gene: NA
clone size: NA
V gene: TRBV11-1
CDR3 DNA: TGTGCCAGCAGCTTAGCGCAGCCGCACGTCTACGAGCAGTACTTC
CDR3 protein: CASSLAQPHVYEQYF

J gene: TRBJ1-1
D gene: NA
clone size: NA
V gene: TRBV29-1
CDR3 DNA: TGCAGCGTTGGTAGGGCCGACACTGAAGCTTTCTTT
CDR3 protein: CSVGRADTEAFF

J gene: TRBJ2-7
D gene: TRBD1
clone size: NA
V gene: TRBV29-1
CDR3 DNA: TGCAGCGTGGCAAGGGGACAGAACTCTCCCTACGAGCAGTACTTC
CDR3 protein: CSVARGQNSPYEQYF

J gene: TRBJ2-1
D gene: NA
clone size: NA
V gene: TRBV7-9
CDR3 DNA: TGTGCCAGCAGGTTTGGCAGACACAATGAGCAGTTCTTC
CDR3 protein: CASRFGRHNEQFF

J gene: TRBJ2-3
D gene: TRBD1
clone size: NA
V gene: TRBV28
CDR3 DNA: TGTGCCAGCAGTTTAGGGACAGCAGGGTCCGATACGCAGTATTTT
CDR3 protein: CASSLGTAGSDTQYF

J gene: TRBJ2-7
D gene: TRBD1
clone size: few
V gene: TRBV4-1
CDR3 DNA: TGCGCCAGCAGCCAAGCCGGGACAGTCTACGAGCAGTACTTC
CDR3 protein: CASSQAGTVYEQYF

J gene: TRBJ2-3
D gene: TRBD2
clone size: NA
V gene: TRBV4-1
CDR3 DNA: TGCGCCAGCAGCCAAGATTCGACTAGCGGAGTAGTAGATACGCAGTATTTT
CDR3 protein: CASSQDSTSGVVDTQYF

J gene: TRBJ1-2
D gene: TRBD1
clone size: NA
V gene: TRBV5-4
CDR3 DNA: TGTGCCAGCAGCTTCGACAGGGGCATCTATGGCTACACCTTC
CDR3 protein: CASSFDRGIYGYTF

J gene: TRBJ1-5
D gene: TRBD1
clone size: few
V gene: TRBV7-2
CDR3 DNA: TGTGCCAGCAGCTTACGACAGGGCTCTCAGCCCCAGCATTTT
CDR3 protein: CASSLRQGSQPQHF

J gene: TRBJ2-5
D gene: TRBD1
clone size: NA
V gene: TRBV5-1
CDR3 DNA: TGCGCCAGCAGCTTGACCCGGGTGCAGGGGGAGAAGTACTTC
CDR3 protein: CASSLTRVQGEKYF